One and the same sample provided the 14 T cell receptor beta chains below, sequenced in a study of vaccination effects on CD4 cells after COVID-19. What these receptors recognize is not known. Libraries were prepared by immunoSEQ multiplex PCR; TCRdb keeps only in-frame clonotypes and omits some of them. The table lists 40,000 to 45,000 clones, over 65% of them singletons. Following 10 days of culture, CD4+ T cells were isolated. This individual tested PCR-positive for SARS-CoV-2 infection between March and December 2020. Vaccination of participants consisted of two doses of either the BNT162b2 or mRNA-1273 vaccine. This specimen was CD4+ T cells from PBMCs cultured without peptide, taken after COVID-19 vaccination. These receptors were collected from a human donor who had a prior SARS-CoV-2 infection.

This chain connects TRBV19 to TRBJ1-4; no reliable D call. Germline V gene lookup returns CDR1 LNHDA and CDR2 SQIVND (reference sequence). The CDR3 spans 12 residues. V shed 5 bases and J shed 7 bases, with 8 bases lying between them. The CDR3 sequence: CASSRVSEKLFF. CDR3 sequence (DNA): TGTGCCAGTAGTCGGGTATCTGAAAAACTGTTTTTT.

The V gene is TRBV2, the J gene TRBJ1-5; D uncertain. The CDR3 is 15 residues long. CDR1 is SNHLY, CDR2 FYNNEI, per germline. The V gene lost 1 base and the J gene lost 6 bases, with 13 bases spanning the gap. The CDR3 DNA reads TGTGCCAGCAGTGAAGGCGTGGCAGGAGGTCAGCCCCAGCATTTT. Translation gives CASSEGVAGGQPQHF. Based on the CDR3 plus reference TRBV2 and TRBJ1-5, the full variable domain is EPEVTQTPSHQVTQMGQEVILRCVPISNHLYFYWYRQILGQKVEFLVSFYNNEISEKSEIFDDQFSVERPDGSNFTLKIRSTKLEDSAMYFCASSEGVAGGQPQHFGDGTRLSIL.

CDR3 sequence reads: CASRPGQGYYGYTF. The CDR3 region has the DNA TGCGCCAGCAGGCCTGGACAGGGTTACTATGGCTACACCTTC. This rearrangement joins TRBV5-1 to TRBJ1-2, with 8 bases lining up with TRBD1. V dropped 5 bases and J dropped 3; count of bases not matched to a gene: 6. Germline V gene sequence: CDR1 SGHRS, CDR2 YFSETQ. This CDR3 contains 14 residues.

V is TRBV5-1 and J is TRBJ2-3; D may be TRBD2 (7 bases). Trimming shortened V by 1 base and J by 6 bases, and 15 bases separated the two germline ends. Germline values: CDR1 SGHRS, CDR2 YFSETQ. The CDR3 runs to 15 residues. The CDR3 is CASSLPGGRGDTQYF. The CDR3, as DNA: TGCGCCAGCAGCTTGCCGGGGGGCAGAGGTGATACGCAGTATTTT. Variable domain in full (rest from reference TRBV5-1 and TRBJ2-3): KAGVTQTPRYLIKTRGQQVTLSCSPISGHRSVSWYQQTPGQGLQFLFEYFSETQRNKGNFPGRFSGRQFSNSRSEMNVSTLELGDSALYLCASSLPGGRGDTQYFGPGTRLTVL.

This clone occurred a few times. The rearrangement links TRBV18 to TRBJ1-2, with 7 bases lining up with TRBD1. Germline-derived CDR1 and CDR2 are KGHSH and LQKENI. Losses at the gene ends were 3 bases for V and 4 bases for J; bases not matched to a gene: 5. The CDR3 extends over 14 amino acids. The CDR3 sequence: CASSPGQFFYGYTF. The CDR3, as DNA: TGTGCCAGCTCACCGGGACAGTTCTTCTATGGCTACACCTTC.

V is TRBV18 and J is TRBJ1-6; 7 bases align to TRBD1. Germline values: CDR1 KGHSH, CDR2 LQKENI. With 3 bases clipped from V and 10 bases from J, the junction kept 12 bases outside the gene matches. This CDR3 is built from 16 residues. The CDR3 DNA reads TGTGCCAGCTCACCCGACCGGGACAGTGGTGCATCACCCCTCCACTTT. This translates into CASSPDRDSGASPLHF.

CDR3 sequence (DNA): TGTGCCAGCAGCCAAGATTTAATGAGGCGGGAGGGCCGCGAGCAGTACTTC. Encoded protein: CASSQDLMRREGREQYF. This sequence joins TRBV4-2 and TRBJ2-7; 9 bases map to TRBD2. Trimming at V came to 0 bases and at J to 6 bases, leaving 12 bases not matched to a gene. CDR1 is LGHNA, CDR2 YNFKEQ, per germline. The length of the CDR3 is 17 residues.

This clone was seen a few times. The chain combines TRBV6-2 or TRBV6-3 with TRBJ2-1; either TRBD1 or TRBD2 may fit D (5 bases each). Trimming removed 2 bases from V and 0 bases from J, with 11 bases in between. Germline CDR1 reads MNHEY; CDR2 reads SVGEGT. This CDR3 is 16 amino acids long. The chain's CDR3 is CASSYGGSSSYNEQFF. In nucleotides, the CDR3 is TGTGCCAGCAGTTACGGGGGATCAAGCTCCTACAATGAGCAGTTCTTC.

The chain joins TRBV11-1 to TRBJ2-5, with D hard to call. Germline V CDR1 and CDR2: SGHAT, FQDESV (reference sequence). V lost 5 bases to trimming and J lost 5 bases, with 21 bases between them. The CDR3 has 16 residues. Here the CDR3 DNA reads TGTGCCAGCAGCGGGGTCGTGTCGGAGTTGAGGGAGACCCAGTACTTC. Its translation is CASSGVVSELRETQYF.

V usage is TRBV3-1 (or the pseudogene TRBV3-2) and J usage is TRBJ1-2, with D unresolved. Trimming pared 1 base from V and 0 bases from J, leaving 12 bases between. The CDR3 covers 16 residues. CDR1 is LGHDT and CDR2 is YNNKEL in the germline V gene (reference sequence). The CDR3 DNA follows: TGTGCCAGCAGCCAAGTCCGTAACAGTCCTAACTATGGCTACACCTTC. It translates to CASSQVRNSPNYGYTF.

This clone has a handful of counts. CDR3: CASSTQDNSPLHF. The CDR3 DNA reads as TGTGCCAGCAGCACACAAGATAATTCACCCCTCCACTTT. V is TRBV2 and J is TRBJ1-6; D is undetermined. In germline, CDR1 is SNHLY, CDR2 FYNNEI. V lost 6 bases and J lost 5, with 8 bases in between. The CDR3 totals 13 residues.

The chain couples TRBV3-1 (or the pseudogene TRBV3-2) to TRBJ2-1, with a weak D call TRBD2 (6 bases). Per germline, CDR1 LGHDT and CDR2 YNNKEL (reference sequence). V gave up 3 bases and J gave up 8 bases, with 17 bases separating them. The CDR3 sequence is 15 residues long. The CDR3 bases are TGTGCCAGCAGCCAGTTGGGCGGGACCCCGGATGAGCAGTTCTTC. Its translation is CASSQLGGTPDEQFF.

The chain recombines TRBV25-1 with TRBJ2-2; TRBD1 might be the D (5 bases). CDR1 and CDR2 (germline): MGHDK, SYGVNS. This CDR3 contains 14 residues. V was pared by 2 bases and J by 6 bases, with 10 bases between. The CDR3 sequence is CASSENRPAGELFF. The CDR3 nucleotides are TGTGCCAGCAGTGAAAACAGGCCCGCCGGGGAGCTGTTTTTT.

The chain uses TRBV29-1 and TRBJ1-4; TRBD1 is a possible D gene (5 bases). The CDR3 loop spans 13 amino acids. V gave up 4 bases and J gave up 7 bases, with 13 bases separating them. Looked up from germline, CDR1 is SQVTM and CDR2 is ANQGSEA. The CDR3 reads CSVGGGWGEKLFF. CDR3 nucleotides: TGCAGCGTTGGCGGGGGATGGGGTGAAAAACTGTTTTTT.